This T cell receptor beta chain was documented in a study of immune heterogeneity within non-small cell lung tumors. General study results and limits: Significant yet moderate, the positive correlation between local T-cell clonality and local tumor mutational burden reached an R of about 0.34. Recurring identical dominant CDR3 beta clonotypes were observed across tumor sites within a patient, together with site-unique high-frequency clones.

V was shortened by 5 bases and J by 2 bases, with 13 bases between the two germline ends. The CDR3 runs to 14 residues. Germline V gene sequence: CDR1 DFQATT, CDR2 SNEGSKA (reference sequence). A word on this clonotype: As yet, its antigen is unknown.

It was with 32 V and 13 J primers that multiplex PCR amplified TCR beta CDR3. Using its own MiXCR run on the multiplex PCR reads, TCRdb lists one record per CDR3 protein. This repertoire shows 14,000 or so distinct CDR3 sequences, less than 35% found once; its top ten account for less than 4.5%. Bulk tumor genomic DNA (around 660 ng per sample) served as template. Biopsies that were spaced far apart were taken, several per primary tumor, during surgery. The cohort was untreated, with newly diagnosed non-small cell lung cancer undergoing curative surgery. The source material was lung tumor tissue. The clonotype was recovered from a man between 35 and 55 years old with non-small cell lung cancer. The chain has TRBV20-1 and TRBJ2-1; D perhaps matches TRBD2 (5 bases). The CDR3 nucleotides are TGCAGTGCTGTAGGACTCCCCCCCTACAATGAGCAGTTCTTC. It specifies CSAVGLPPYNEQFF.